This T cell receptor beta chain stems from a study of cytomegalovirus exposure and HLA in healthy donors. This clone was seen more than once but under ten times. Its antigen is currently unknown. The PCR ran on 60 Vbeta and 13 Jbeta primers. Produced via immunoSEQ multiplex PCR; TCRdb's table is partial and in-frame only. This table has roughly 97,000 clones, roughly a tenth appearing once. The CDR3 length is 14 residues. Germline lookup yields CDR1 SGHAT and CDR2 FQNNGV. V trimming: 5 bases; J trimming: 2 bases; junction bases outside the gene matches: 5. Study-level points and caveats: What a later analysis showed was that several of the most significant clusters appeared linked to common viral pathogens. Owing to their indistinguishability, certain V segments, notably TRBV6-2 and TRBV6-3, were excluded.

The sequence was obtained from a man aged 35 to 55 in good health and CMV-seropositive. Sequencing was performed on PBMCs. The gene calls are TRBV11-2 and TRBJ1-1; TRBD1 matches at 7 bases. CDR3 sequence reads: CASSPWTGNTEAFF. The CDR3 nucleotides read TGTGCCAGCAGCCCGTGGACAGGCAACACTGAAGCTTTCTTT.